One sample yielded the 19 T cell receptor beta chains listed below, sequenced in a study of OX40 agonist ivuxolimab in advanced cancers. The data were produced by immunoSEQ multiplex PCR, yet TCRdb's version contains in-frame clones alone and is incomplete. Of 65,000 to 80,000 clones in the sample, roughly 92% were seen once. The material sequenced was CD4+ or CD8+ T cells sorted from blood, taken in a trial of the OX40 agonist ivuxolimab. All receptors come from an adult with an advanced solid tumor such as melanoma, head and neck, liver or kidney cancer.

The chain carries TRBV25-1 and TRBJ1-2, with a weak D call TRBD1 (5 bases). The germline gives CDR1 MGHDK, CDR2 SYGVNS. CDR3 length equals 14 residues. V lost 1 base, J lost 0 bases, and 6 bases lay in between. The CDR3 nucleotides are TGTGCCAGCAGTGAATGGGGGGCTAACTATGGCTACACCTTC. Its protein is CASSEWGANYGYTF.

The CDR3 DNA reads TGTGCCAGCAGTTTACCGGGACCTTACAATGAGCAGTTCTTC. This sequence encodes CASSLPGPYNEQFF. The genes are TRBV27 and TRBJ2-1; D may match TRBD1 or TRBD2 (5 bases each). Trimming took off 2 bases at V and 4 bases at J, with 9 bases between the two ends. CDR3 length: 14 residues. Germline V gene sequence: CDR1 MNHEY, CDR2 SMNVEV (reference sequence).

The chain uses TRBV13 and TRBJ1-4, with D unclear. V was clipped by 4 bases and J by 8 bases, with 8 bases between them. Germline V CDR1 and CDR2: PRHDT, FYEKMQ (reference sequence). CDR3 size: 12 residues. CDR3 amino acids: CASSSFHEKLFF. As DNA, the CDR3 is TGTGCCAGCAGCTCCTTTCACGAAAAACTGTTTTTT.

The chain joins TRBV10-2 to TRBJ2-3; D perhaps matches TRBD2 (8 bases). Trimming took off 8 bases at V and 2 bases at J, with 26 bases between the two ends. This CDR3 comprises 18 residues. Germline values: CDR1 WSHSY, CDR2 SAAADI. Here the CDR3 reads CASPPQAGEGAPTDTQYF. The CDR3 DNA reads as TGCGCCAGCCCTCCACAAGCGGGAGAGGGGGCCCCCACAGATACGCAGTATTTT.

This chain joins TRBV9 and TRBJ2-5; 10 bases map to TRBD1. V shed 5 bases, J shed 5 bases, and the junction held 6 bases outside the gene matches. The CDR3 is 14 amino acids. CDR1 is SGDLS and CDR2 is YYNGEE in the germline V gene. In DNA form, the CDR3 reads TGTGCCAGCAGTTCCGGGACAGGGGTCGAGACCCAGTACTTC. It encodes CASSSGTGVETQYF.

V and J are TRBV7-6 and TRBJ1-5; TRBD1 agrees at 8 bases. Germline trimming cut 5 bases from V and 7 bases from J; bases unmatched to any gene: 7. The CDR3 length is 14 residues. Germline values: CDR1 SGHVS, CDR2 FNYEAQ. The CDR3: CASSQWGDRQPQHF. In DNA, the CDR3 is TGTGCCAGCAGCCAATGGGGGGACAGGCAGCCCCAGCATTTT.

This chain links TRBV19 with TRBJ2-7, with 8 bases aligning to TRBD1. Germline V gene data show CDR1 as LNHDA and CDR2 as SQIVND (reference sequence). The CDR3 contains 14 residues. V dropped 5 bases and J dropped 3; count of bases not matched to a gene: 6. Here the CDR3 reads CASSFRGQVYEQYF. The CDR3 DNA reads TGTGCCAGTAGTTTCAGGGGACAGGTCTACGAGCAGTACTTC. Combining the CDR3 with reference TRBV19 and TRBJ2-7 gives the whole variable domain DGGITQSPKYLFRKEGQNVTLSCEQNLNHDAMYWYRQDPGQGLRLIYYSQIVNDFQKGDIAEGYSVSREKKESFPLTVTSAQKNPTAFYLCASSFRGQVYEQYFGPGTRLTVT.

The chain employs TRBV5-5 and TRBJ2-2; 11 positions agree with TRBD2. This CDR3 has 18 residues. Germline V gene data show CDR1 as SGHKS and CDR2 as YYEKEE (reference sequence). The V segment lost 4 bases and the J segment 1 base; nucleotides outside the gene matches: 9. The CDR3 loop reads CASSPIQLAGENTGELFF. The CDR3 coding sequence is TGTGCCAGCAGCCCGATACAACTAGCGGGGGAGAACACCGGGGAGCTGTTTTTT.

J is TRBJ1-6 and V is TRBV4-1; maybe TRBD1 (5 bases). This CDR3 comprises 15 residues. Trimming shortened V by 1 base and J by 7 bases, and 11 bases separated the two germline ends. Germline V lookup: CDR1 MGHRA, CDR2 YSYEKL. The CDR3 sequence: CASSQAQGANSPLHF. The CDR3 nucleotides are TGCGCCAGCAGCCAAGCTCAGGGAGCCAATTCACCCCTCCACTTT.

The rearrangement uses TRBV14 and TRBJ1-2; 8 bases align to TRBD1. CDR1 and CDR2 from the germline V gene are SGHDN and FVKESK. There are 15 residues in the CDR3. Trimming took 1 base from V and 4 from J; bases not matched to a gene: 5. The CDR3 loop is CASSQGGQGAYGYTF. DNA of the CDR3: TGTGCCAGCAGCCAAGGCGGACAGGGAGCCTATGGCTACACCTTC.

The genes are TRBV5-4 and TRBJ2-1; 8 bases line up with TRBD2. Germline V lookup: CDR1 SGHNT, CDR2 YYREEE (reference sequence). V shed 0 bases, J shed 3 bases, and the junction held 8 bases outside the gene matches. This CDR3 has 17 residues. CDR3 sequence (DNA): TGTGCCAGCAGCTTGGGGCCTGCTAGCGGGTACTACAATGAGCAGTTCTTC. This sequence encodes CASSLGPASGYYNEQFF.

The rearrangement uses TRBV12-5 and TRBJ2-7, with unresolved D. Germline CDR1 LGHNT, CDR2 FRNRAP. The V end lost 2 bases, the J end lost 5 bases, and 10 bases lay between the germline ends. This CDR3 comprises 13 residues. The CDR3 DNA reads TGTGCTAGTGGTTTGTCAGGTGCCCACGAGCAGTACTTC. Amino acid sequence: CASGLSGAHEQYF.

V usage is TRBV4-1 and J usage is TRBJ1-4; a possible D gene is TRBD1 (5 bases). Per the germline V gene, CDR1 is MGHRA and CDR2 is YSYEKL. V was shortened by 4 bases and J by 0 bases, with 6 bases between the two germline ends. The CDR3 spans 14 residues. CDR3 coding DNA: TGCGCCAGCAGCCTGACAGCAACTAATGAAAAACTGTTTTTT. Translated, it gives CASSLTATNEKLFF.

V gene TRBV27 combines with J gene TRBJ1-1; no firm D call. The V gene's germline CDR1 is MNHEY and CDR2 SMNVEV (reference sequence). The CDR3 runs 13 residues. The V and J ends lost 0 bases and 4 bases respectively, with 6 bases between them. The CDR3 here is CASSLSPSTEAFF. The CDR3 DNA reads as TGTGCCAGCAGTTTATCTCCTTCCACTGAAGCTTTCTTT.

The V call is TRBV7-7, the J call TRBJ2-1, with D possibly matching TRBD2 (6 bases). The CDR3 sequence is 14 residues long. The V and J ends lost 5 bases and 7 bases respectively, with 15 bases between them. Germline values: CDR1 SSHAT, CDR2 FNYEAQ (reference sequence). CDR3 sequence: CASSQRPGGNEQFF. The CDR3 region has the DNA TGTGCCAGCAGCCAGCGGCCCGGAGGGAATGAGCAGTTCTTC.

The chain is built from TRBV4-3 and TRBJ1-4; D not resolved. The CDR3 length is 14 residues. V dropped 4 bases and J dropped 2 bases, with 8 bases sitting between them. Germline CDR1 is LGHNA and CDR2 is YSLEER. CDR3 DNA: TGCGCCAGCAGCCTTGGGGTTACTAATGAAAAACTGTTTTTT. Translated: CASSLGVTNEKLFF.

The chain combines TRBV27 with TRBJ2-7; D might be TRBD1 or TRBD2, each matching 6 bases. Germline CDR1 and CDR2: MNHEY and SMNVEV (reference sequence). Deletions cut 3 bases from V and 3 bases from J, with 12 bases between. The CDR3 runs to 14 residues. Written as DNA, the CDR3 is TGTGCCAGCAGTTTGGGCAGGGGAGGCTACGAGCAGTACTTC. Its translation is CASSLGRGGYEQYF.

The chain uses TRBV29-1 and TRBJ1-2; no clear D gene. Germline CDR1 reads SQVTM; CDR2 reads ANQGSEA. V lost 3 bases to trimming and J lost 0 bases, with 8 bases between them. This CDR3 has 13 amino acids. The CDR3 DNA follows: TGCAGCGTTGAGGCCAGTGCTAACTATGGCTACACCTTC. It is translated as CSVEASANYGYTF.

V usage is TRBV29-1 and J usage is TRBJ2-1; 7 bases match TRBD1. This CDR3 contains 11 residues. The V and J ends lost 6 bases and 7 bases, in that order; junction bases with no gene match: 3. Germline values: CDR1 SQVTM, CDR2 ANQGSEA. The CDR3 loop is CSVTGVNEQFF. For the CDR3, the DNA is TGCAGCGTAACAGGGGTGAATGAGCAGTTCTTC.